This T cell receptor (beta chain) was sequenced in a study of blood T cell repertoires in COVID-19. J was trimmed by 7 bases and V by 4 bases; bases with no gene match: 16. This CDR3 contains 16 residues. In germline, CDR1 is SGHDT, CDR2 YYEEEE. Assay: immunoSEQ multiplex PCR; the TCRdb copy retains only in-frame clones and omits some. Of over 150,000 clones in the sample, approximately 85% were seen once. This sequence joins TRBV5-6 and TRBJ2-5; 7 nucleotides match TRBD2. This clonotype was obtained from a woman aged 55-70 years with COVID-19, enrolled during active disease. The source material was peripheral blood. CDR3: CASSAGGVAGSGTQYF. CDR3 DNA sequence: TGTGCCAGCAGCGCTGGGGGGGTAGCGGGTTCGGGGACCCAGTACTTC.